These 5 T cell receptor beta chains originate from one sample sequenced in a study of cytomegalovirus exposure and HLA in healthy donors. This PCR relied on a set of 60 Vbeta primers and 13 Jbeta primers. Generated by immunoSEQ multiplex PCR, the TCRdb table keeps only in-frame clones and is missing some. The data show around 150,000 clones, 55% to 75% seen once. What was sequenced was PBMCs. Receptors were obtained from a man aged 45 to 65 in good health and CMV-seropositive.

The rearrangement uses TRBV5-1 and TRBJ2-2; TRBD1 is a possible D gene (5 bases). The germline gives CDR1 SGHRS, CDR2 YFSETQ. This CDR3 is 16 amino acids long. V shed 4 bases and J shed 0 bases, with 13 bases lying between them. The CDR3 here is CASSQNPTANTGELFF. CDR3 coding DNA: TGCGCCAGCAGCCAAAATCCGACAGCGAACACCGGGGAGCTGTTTTTT. Full variable domain (missing parts from reference TRBV5-1 and TRBJ2-2): KAGVTQTPRYLIKTRGQQVTLSCSPISGHRSVSWYQQTPGQGLQFLFEYFSETQRNKGNFPGRFSGRQFSNSRSEMNVSTLELGDSALYLCASSQNPTANTGELFFGEGSRLTVL.

The chain employs TRBV6-5 and TRBJ2-7, with 7 bases lining up with TRBD1. V shed 0 bases, J shed 4 bases, and the junction held 3 bases outside the gene matches. Germline lookup yields CDR1 MNHEY and CDR2 SVGAGI. This CDR3 contains 14 residues. The CDR3 DNA reads TGTGCCAGCAGTTACTCCGGGACAGTTTACGAGCAGTACTTC. This sequence encodes CASSYSGTVYEQYF.

This clone has a single count. The chain has TRBV6-1 and TRBJ1-1, with D maybe TRBD1 (5 bases). CDR1 MNHNS and CDR2 SASEGT come from the germline V gene. The V and J ends lost 8 bases and 0 bases respectively, with 10 bases between them. The CDR3 length is 13 residues. The CDR3 here is CASGGGMNTEAFF. CDR3 sequence (DNA): TGTGCCAGCGGGGGGGGAATGAACACTGAAGCTTTCTTT.

The chain recombines TRBV5-1 with TRBJ1-1; D uncertain. The V gene lost 1 base and the J gene lost 2 bases, with 9 bases spanning the gap. The CDR3 spans 14 residues. CDR1 is SGHRS and CDR2 is YFSETQ in the germline V gene. CDR3 protein: CASSLFGSNTEAFF. The CDR3 bases are TGCGCCAGCAGCTTGTTCGGGAGTAACACTGAAGCTTTCTTT.

The chain carries TRBV10-3 and TRBJ2-5, with D maybe TRBD1 (6 bases). Germline V gene data show CDR1 as ENHRY and CDR2 as SYGVKD. There are 13 residues in the CDR3. The ends were cut back, 7 bases at V and 4 bases at J, with 13 bases in the middle. The CDR3, as DNA: TGTGCCATCAACGACAGGCCCTTAGAGACCCAGTACTTC. Translation gives CAINDRPLETQYF.